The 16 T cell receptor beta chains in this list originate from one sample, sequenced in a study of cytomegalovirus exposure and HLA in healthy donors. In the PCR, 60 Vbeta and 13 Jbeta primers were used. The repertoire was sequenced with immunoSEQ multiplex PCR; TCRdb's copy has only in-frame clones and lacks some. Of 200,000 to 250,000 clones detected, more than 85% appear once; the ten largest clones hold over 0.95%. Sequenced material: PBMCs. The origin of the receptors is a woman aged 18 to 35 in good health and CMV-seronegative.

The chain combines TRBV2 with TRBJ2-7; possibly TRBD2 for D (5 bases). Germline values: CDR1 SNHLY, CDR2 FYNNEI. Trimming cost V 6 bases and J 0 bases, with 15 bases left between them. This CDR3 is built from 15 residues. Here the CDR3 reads CASSQEAKSSYEQYF. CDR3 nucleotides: TGTGCCAGCAGCCAGGAGGCGAAGAGCTCCTACGAGCAGTACTTC.

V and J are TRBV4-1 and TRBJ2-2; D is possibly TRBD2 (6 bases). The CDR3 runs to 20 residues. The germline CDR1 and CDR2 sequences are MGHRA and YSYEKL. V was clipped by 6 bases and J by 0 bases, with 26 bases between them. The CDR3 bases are TGCGCCAGCAGACGATCCTTATATCGCTCGGGAGCCGCGAACACCGGGGAGCTGTTTTTT. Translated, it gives CASRRSLYRSGAANTGELFF.

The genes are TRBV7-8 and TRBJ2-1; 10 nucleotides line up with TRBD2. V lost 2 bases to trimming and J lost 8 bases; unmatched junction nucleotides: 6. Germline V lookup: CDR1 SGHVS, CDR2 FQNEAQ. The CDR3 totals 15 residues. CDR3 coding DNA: TGTGCCAGCAGCTTACTTAGCGGGGGGATCGATGAGCAGTTCTTC. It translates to CASSLLSGGIDEQFF.

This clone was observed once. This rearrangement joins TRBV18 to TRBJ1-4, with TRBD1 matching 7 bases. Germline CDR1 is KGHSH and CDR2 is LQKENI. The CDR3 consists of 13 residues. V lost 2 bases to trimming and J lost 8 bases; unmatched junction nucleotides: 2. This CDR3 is CASSPRGQEKLFF. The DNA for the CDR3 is TGTGCCAGCTCACCAAGGGGACAGGAAAAACTGTTTTTT. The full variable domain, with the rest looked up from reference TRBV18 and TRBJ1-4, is NAGVMQNPRHLVRRRGQEARLRCSPMKGHSHVYWYRQLPEEGLKFMVYLQKENIIDESGMPKERFSAEFPKEGPSILRIQQVVRGDSAAYFCASSPRGQEKLFFGSGTQLSVL.

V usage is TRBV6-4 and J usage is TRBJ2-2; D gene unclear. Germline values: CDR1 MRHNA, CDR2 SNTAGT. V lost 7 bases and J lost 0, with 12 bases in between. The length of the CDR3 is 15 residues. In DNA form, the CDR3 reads TGTGCCAGCATTGGAGTTTTCGCGAACACCGGGGAGCTGTTTTTT. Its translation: CASIGVFANTGELFF.

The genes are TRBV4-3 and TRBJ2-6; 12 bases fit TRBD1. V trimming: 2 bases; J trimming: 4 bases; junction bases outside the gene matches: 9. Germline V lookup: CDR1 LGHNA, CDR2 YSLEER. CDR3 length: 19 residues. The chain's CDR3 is CASSQRDRGRSYGANVLTF. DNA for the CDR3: TGCGCCAGCAGCCAACGGGACAGGGGGCGATCGTACGGGGCCAACGTCCTGACTTTC.

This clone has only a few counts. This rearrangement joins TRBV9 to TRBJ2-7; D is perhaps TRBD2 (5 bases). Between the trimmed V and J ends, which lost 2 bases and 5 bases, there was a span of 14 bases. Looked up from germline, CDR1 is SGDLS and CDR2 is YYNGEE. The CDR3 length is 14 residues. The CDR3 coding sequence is TGTGCCAGCAGCGTCCGAGGAGTTAGCGACGAGCAGTACTTC. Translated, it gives CASSVRGVSDEQYF.

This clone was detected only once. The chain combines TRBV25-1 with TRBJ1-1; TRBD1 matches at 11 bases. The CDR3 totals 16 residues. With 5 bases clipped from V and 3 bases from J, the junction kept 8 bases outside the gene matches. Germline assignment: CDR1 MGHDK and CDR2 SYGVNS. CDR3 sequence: CASSKRTGGKDTEAFF. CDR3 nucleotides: TGTGCCAGCAGTAAAAGGACAGGGGGCAAAGACACTGAAGCTTTCTTT.

In nucleotides, the CDR3 is TGTGCAAGTCGCTTACTCCAGGGTGAGCAGTTCTTC. Its protein is CASRLLQGEQFF. V is TRBV12-2 and J is TRBJ2-1; the D call of TRBD1 is as the table states it, not checked on the DNA. TRBV12-2 is described as a pseudogene. The CDR3 covers 12 residues.

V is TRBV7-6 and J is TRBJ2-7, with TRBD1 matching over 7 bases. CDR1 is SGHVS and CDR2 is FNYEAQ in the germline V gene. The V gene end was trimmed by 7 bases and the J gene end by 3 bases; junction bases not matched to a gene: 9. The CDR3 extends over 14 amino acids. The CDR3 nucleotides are TGTGCCAGCAAGAAGCGGACAGGTGACTACGAGCAGTACTTC. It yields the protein CASKKRTGDYEQYF.

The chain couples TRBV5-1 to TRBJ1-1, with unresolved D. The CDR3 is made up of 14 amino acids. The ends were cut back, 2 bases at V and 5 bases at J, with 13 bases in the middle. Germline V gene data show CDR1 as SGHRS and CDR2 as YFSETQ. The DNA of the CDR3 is TGCGCCAGCAGCTTAACCGGGGTAGAGACTGAAGCTTTCTTT. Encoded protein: CASSLTGVETEAFF.

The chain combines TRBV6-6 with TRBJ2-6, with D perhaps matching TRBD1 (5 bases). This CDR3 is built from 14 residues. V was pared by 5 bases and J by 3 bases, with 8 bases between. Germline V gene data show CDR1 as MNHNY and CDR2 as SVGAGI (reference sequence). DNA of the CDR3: TGTGCCAGCAGTGCAGGGTATGGGGCCAACGTCCTGACTTTC. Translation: CASSAGYGANVLTF.

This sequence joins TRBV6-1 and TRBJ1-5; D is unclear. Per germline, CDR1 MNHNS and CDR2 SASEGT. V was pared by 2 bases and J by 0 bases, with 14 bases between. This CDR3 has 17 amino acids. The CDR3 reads CASSEFPQPYSNQPQHF. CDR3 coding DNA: TGTGCCAGCAGTGAATTCCCACAGCCTTATAGCAATCAGCCCCAGCATTTT.

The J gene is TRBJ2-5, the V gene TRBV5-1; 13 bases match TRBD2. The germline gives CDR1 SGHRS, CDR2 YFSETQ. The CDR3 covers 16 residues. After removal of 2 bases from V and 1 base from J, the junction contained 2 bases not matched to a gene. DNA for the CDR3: TGCGCCAGCAGCTTTGGGACTAGCGGGGCCCAAGAGACCCAGTACTTC. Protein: CASSFGTSGAQETQYF.

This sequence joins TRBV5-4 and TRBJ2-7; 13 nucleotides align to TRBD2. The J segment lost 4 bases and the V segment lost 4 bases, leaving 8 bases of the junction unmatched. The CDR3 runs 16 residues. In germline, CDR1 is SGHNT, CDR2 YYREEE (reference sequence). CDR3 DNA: TGTGCCAGCAGCCCCGGGACTAGCGGGATCTTATACGAGCAGTACTTC. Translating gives CASSPGTSGILYEQYF.

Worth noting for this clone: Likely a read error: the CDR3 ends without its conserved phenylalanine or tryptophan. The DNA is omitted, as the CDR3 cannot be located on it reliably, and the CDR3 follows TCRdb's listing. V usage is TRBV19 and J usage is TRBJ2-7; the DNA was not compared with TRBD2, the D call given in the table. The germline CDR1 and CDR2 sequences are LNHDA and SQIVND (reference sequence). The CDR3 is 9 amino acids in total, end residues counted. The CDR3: CASSLGGAR.